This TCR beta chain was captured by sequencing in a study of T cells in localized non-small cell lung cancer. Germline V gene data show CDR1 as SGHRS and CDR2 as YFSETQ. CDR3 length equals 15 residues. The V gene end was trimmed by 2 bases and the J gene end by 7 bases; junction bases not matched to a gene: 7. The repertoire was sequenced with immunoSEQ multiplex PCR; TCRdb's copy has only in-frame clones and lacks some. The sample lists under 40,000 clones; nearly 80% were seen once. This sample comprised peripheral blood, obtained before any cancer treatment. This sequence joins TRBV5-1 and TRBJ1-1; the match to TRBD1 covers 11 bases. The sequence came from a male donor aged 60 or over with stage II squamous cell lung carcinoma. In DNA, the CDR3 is TGCGCCAGCAGCTTAACCGGGACAGGGGGGAATGAAGCTTTCTTT. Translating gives CASSLTGTGGNEAFF.